These 9 T cell receptor beta chains originate from one sample sequenced in a study of blood T cell repertoires in COVID-19. Assay used: immunoSEQ multiplex PCR; TCRdb lists only in-frame clones, some missing. The data contain under 250,000 clones, 75% to 90% of them singletons. The material sequenced was peripheral blood. These receptors were taken from a man in his 60s who had recovered from COVID-19.

The chain couples TRBV6-6 to TRBJ2-7; D might be TRBD1 (5 bases). CDR3 length equals 11 residues. V was pared by 6 bases and J by 3 bases, with 6 bases between. Germline CDR1 reads MNHNY; CDR2 reads SVGAGI (reference sequence). The CDR3 loop reads CASRTDYEQYF. The DNA of the CDR3 is TGTGCCAGCAGGACAGACTACGAGCAGTACTTC.

This sequence joins TRBV19 and TRBJ2-1; 8 nucleotides align to TRBD2. The germline CDR1 and CDR2 sequences are LNHDA and SQIVND (reference sequence). V lost 6 bases and J lost 9; bases outside the gene matches: 16. This CDR3 is built from 16 residues. The CDR3 DNA reads as TGTGCCAGTAGAGGGGTTAGCGGGACCTCTCTGACTGAGCAGTTCTTC. Protein: CASRGVSGTSLTEQFF. Variable domain in full (rest from reference TRBV19 and TRBJ2-1): DGGITQSPKYLFRKEGQNVTLSCEQNLNHDAMYWYRQDPGQGLRLIYYSQIVNDFQKGDIAEGYSVSREKKESFPLTVTSAQKNPTAFYLCASRGVSGTSLTEQFFGPGTRLTVL.

This chain uses TRBV9 with TRBJ2-2; TRBD2 is a possible D gene (7 bases). The CDR3 spans 17 residues. The ends were cut back, 0 bases at V and 2 bases at J, with 14 bases in the middle. Per the germline V gene, CDR1 is SGDLS and CDR2 is YYNGEE. The DNA of the CDR3 is TGTGCCAGCAGCGTAGAAAGAGGGGGGGTTAACACCGGGGAGCTGTTTTTT. Residues: CASSVERGGVNTGELFF.

The chain couples TRBV24-1 to TRBJ2-7, with D perhaps TRBD2 (7 bases). With 4 bases removed from V and 4 bases from J, the gap between germline ends came to 10 bases. Germline V gene sequence: CDR1 KGHDR, CDR2 SFDVKD. There are 13 residues in the CDR3. The CDR3 DNA sequence: TGTGCCACCAGTGAGCGGGGGCGGTACGAGCAGTACTTC. Residues: CATSERGRYEQYF.

About this clone itself: Other nucleotide sequences in the sample specify the same CDR3. V is TRBV3-1 (or the pseudogene TRBV3-2) and J is TRBJ2-2; D is possibly TRBD2 (7 bases). CDR1 is LGHDT and CDR2 is YNNKEL in the germline V gene (reference sequence). This CDR3 is built from 15 residues. The V gene lost 3 bases and the J gene lost 1 base, with 9 bases spanning the gap. The chain's CDR3 is CASSQRGGNTGELFF. In DNA form, the CDR3 reads TGTGCCAGCAGCCAGAGGGGGGGGAACACCGGGGAGCTGTTTTTT.

The chain uses TRBV29-1 and TRBJ1-1; 7 nucleotides align to TRBD1. The CDR3 length is 12 residues. Looked up from germline, CDR1 is SQVTM and CDR2 is ANQGSEA. The CDR3 DNA reads TGCACCACTTCACAGGGGCACACTGAAGCTTTCTTT. It encodes CTTSQGHTEAFF.

This chain connects TRBV27 to TRBJ2-2; no reliable D call. Germline CDR1 and CDR2: MNHEY and SMNVEV (reference sequence). The CDR3 runs to 12 residues. V was shortened by 8 bases and J by 0 bases, with 4 bases between the two germline ends. The CDR3 DNA follows: TGTGCCAGCCGGGCGAACACCGGGGAGCTGTTTTTT. Translation: CASRANTGELFF.

This chain connects TRBV27 to TRBJ1-5, with 12 positions matching TRBD1. V was pared by 5 bases and J by 2 bases, with 13 bases of the junction left unmatched. Germline CDR1 and CDR2: MNHEY and SMNVEV (reference sequence). The CDR3 extends over 19 amino acids. CDR3 residues: CASSPLRDRGPDGNQPQHF. The CDR3 DNA is TGTGCCAGCAGTCCGCTCAGGGACAGGGGGCCCGACGGCAATCAGCCCCAGCATTTT.

The chain employs TRBV7-9 and TRBJ1-1; D might be TRBD1 (5 bases). CDR1 is SEHNR and CDR2 is FQNEAQ in the germline V gene (reference sequence). The CDR3 length is 13 residues. V was cut by 8 bases and J by 3 bases, with 13 bases left in between. This chain's CDR3 is CASARLGDTEAFF. The CDR3 coding sequence is TGTGCCAGCGCCCGGCTAGGGGACACTGAAGCTTTCTTT.